One sample yielded the 14 T cell receptor beta chains listed below, sequenced in a study of human T cells and chemical hapten exposure. Time point noted: pre-sensitization, week 0. Treatment reported: therapeutic diphenylcyclopropenone sensitization with weekly scalp DPC. From whole blood left unfractionated, total RNA was extracted. TCRdb re-called the RACE reads with MiXCR, one entry per CDR3 protein. The sample has tens of thousands of distinct CDR3 sequences, 9% to 15% seen once. The sample in question was whole blood, obtained in connection with sensitization to the hapten diphenylcyclopropenone (DPC). These receptors came from a woman in her thirties or forties with alopecia areata. Some clones in this sample may be carry-over from other donors' samples.

Ten or more counts support this clonotype. The chain recombines TRBV12-3 or TRBV12-4 with TRBJ1-1; D is possibly TRBD1 (6 bases). This CDR3 region has 15 residues. Trimming removed 3 bases at V and 4 bases at J, with 15 bases between. The CDR3: CASSLVQGVGTEAFF. DNA of the CDR3: TGTGCCAGCAGTTTGGTACAGGGAGTGGGCACTGAAGCTTTCTTT.

The table lists this clonotype with many counts. The chain is built from TRBV11-2 and TRBJ1-1, with D uncertain. Germline V lookup: CDR1 SGHAT, CDR2 FQNNGV. Trimming took off 5 bases at V and 5 bases at J, with 15 bases between the two ends. This CDR3 is built from 14 residues. The DNA for the CDR3 is TGTGCCAGCAGCCGCGCCTTTCGTTCAACTGAAGCTTTCTTT. This encodes CASSRAFRSTEAFF.

In its sample, this clonotype was seen a few times. The chain combines TRBV20-1 with TRBJ2-7; D may be TRBD2 (6 bases). Germline V gives CDR1 DFQATT, CDR2 SNEGSKA (reference sequence). Trimming shortened V by 6 bases and J by 4 bases, and 16 bases separated the two germline ends. The length of the CDR3 is 13 residues. The CDR3: CSAPRRGGYEQYF. The CDR3 coding sequence is TGCAGTGCCCCACGGAGGGGCGGGTACGAGCAGTACTTC.

At least ten counts were recorded for this clonotype. The V call is TRBV29-1, the J call TRBJ2-1, with a possible D match to TRBD2 (6 bases). There are 13 residues in the CDR3. V lost 7 bases and J lost 1, with 11 bases in between. Germline V gives CDR1 SQVTM, CDR2 ANQGSEA. CDR3 DNA: TGCAGCGCGGGAGTTTCGTCCTACAATGAGCAGTTCTTC. It yields the protein CSAGVSSYNEQFF.

This clonotype appeared many times. The chain carries TRBV28 and TRBJ2-3; D is possibly TRBD2 (5 bases). CDR3 size: 15 residues. V gave up 6 bases and J gave up 2 bases, with 15 bases separating them. The germline V gene encodes CDR1 MDHEN and CDR2 SYDVKM. CDR3 nucleotides: TGTGCCAGCAGCCGAGGGCAGGTGAACACAGATACGCAGTATTTT. It yields the protein CASSRGQVNTDTQYF.

The chain links TRBV2 to TRBJ2-3; 10 nucleotides agree with TRBD2. The V segment lost 3 bases and the J segment 2 bases; nucleotides outside the gene matches: 14. The CDR3 contains 19 residues. The germline V gene has CDR1 SNHLY and CDR2 FYNNEI. CDR3 loop: CASSDTGNSGGRSTDTQYF. As DNA, the CDR3 is TGTGCCAGCAGTGACACCGGGAATAGCGGGGGGCGCTCCACAGATACGCAGTATTTT.

This clonotype was counted ten times or more. The chain links TRBV6-4 to TRBJ2-1; perhaps TRBD2 as D (5 bases). Germline assignment: CDR1 MRHNA and CDR2 SNTAGT. This CDR3 is built from 14 residues. V was clipped by 5 bases and J by 14 bases, with 22 bases between them. CDR3 nucleotide sequence: TGTGCCAGCAGTCAATCCTTTTCCGTAGCGAACAAGTTCTTC. This codes for CASSQSFSVANKFF.

The CDR3 bases are TGCGCCAGCAGCCAAGGCGACAGACCGGACGAGCAGTACTTC. It yields the protein CASSQGDRPDEQYF. The V and J genes are TRBV4-3 and TRBJ2-7; perhaps TRBD1 as D (5 bases). Per germline, CDR1 LGHNA and CDR2 YSLEER. Trimming took 1 base from V and 5 from J, leaving 12 bases between them. The CDR3 consists of 14 residues.

The chain links TRBV28 to TRBJ1-6; 7 bases map to TRBD1. The CDR3 extends over 14 amino acids. J gave up 11 bases and V 6 bases, and 10 bases lay outside the gene matches. Germline V gene data show CDR1 as MDHEN and CDR2 as SYDVKM. CDR3 DNA: TGTGCCAGCAGGGAAAACAGGGGAAACGCACCCCTCCACTTT. Its protein product is CASRENRGNAPLHF.

This clonotype was seen repeatedly, ten times or more. CDR3 coding DNA: TGTGCCAGCAGCTTGGTTCAGAGCTACGAGCAGTACTTC. Translating gives CASSLVQSYEQYF. The chain carries TRBV5-6 and TRBJ2-7, with no clear D. Germline loops: CDR1 SGHDT, CDR2 YYEEEE. The CDR3 contains 13 residues. V gave up 0 bases and J gave up 3 bases, with 7 bases separating them.

The V gene is TRBV28, the J gene TRBJ1-2; 7 nucleotides agree with TRBD1. This CDR3 is 17 amino acids long. The trim removed 3 bases at V and 0 bases at J, leaving 10 bases unmatched. Germline V lookup: CDR1 MDHEN, CDR2 SYDVKM. CDR3 sequence: CASSFPARGISNYGYTF. CDR3 sequence (DNA): TGTGCCAGCAGTTTTCCGGCCAGGGGGATATCTAACTATGGCTACACCTTC.

There are many counts of this clonotype. The V gene is TRBV20-1, the J gene TRBJ2-7, with 8 bases aligning to TRBD2. V was clipped by 3 bases and J by 6 bases; unmatched bases: 4. Germline values: CDR1 DFQATT, CDR2 SNEGSKA (reference sequence). CDR3 length: 12 amino acids. CDR3 sequence reads: CSASGRAFEQYF. The CDR3 DNA sequence: TGCAGTGCTAGCGGGAGGGCCTTCGAGCAGTACTTC.

This clonotype was seen a few times. V and J are TRBV28 and TRBJ1-2; D possibly corresponds to TRBD1 (5 bases). There are 14 residues in the CDR3. Germline CDR1 is MDHEN and CDR2 is SYDVKM. V shed 6 bases and J shed 4 bases, with 15 bases lying between them. Here the CDR3 DNA reads TGTGCCAGCAGCGCAGTTGGGGGGGGCTATGGCTACACCTTC. Translation gives CASSAVGGGYGYTF.

The chain has TRBV29-1 and TRBJ1-1; D is perhaps TRBD1 (5 bases). The V and J ends lost 5 bases and 1 base respectively, with 14 bases between them. The CDR3 totals 14 residues. Germline CDR1 and CDR2: SQVTM and ANQGSEA. The CDR3 loop is CSVRSGQGNTEAFF. CDR3 sequence (DNA): TGCAGCGTTCGGTCGGGGCAGGGGAACACTGAAGCTTTCTTT.